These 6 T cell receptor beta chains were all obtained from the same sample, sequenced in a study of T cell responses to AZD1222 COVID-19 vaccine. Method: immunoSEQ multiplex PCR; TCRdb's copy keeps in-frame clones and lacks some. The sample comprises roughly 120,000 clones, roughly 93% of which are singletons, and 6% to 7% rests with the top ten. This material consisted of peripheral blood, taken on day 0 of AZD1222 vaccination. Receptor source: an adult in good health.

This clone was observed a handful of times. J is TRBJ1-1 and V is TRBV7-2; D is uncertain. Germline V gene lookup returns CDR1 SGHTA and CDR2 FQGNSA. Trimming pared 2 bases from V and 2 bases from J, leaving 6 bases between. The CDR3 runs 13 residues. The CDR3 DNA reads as TGTGCCAGCAGCTTAAAGATAAACACTGAAGCTTTCTTT. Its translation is CASSLKINTEAFF. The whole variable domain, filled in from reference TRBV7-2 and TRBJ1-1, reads GAGVSQSPSNKVTEKGKDVELRCDPISGHTALYWYRQSLGQGLEFLIYFQGNSAPDKSGLPSDRFSAERTGGSVSTLTIQRTQQEDSAVYLCASSLKINTEAFFGQGTRLTVV.

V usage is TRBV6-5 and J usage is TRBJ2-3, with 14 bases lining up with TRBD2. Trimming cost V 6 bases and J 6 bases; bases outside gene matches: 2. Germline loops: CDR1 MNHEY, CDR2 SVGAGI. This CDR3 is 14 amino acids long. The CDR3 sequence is CASSRTSGRDTQYF. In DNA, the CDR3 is TGTGCCAGCAGCCGGACTAGCGGGAGGGATACGCAGTATTTT.

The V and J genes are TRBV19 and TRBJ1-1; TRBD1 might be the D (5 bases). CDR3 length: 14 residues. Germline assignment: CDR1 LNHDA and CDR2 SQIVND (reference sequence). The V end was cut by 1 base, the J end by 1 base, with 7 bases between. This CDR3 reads CASSIGRENTEAFF. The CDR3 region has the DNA TGTGCCAGTAGTATAGGCAGGGAGAACACTGAAGCTTTCTTT. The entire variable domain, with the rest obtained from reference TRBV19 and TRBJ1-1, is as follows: DGGITQSPKYLFRKEGQNVTLSCEQNLNHDAMYWYRQDPGQGLRLIYYSQIVNDFQKGDIAEGYSVSREKKESFPLTVTSAQKNPTAFYLCASSIGRENTEAFFGQGTRLTVV.

The CDR3 DNA is TGCGCCAGCAGTCTAGCGGGAGGGTTAAGCTCCTACGAGCAGTACTTC. Its translation: CASSLAGGLSSYEQYF. The chain combines TRBV5-1 with TRBJ2-7, with 12 bases fitting TRBD2. Germline V CDR1 and CDR2: SGHRS, YFSETQ. The CDR3 has 16 amino acids. With V trimmed by 5 bases and J by 0 bases, 6 bases remained unmatched.

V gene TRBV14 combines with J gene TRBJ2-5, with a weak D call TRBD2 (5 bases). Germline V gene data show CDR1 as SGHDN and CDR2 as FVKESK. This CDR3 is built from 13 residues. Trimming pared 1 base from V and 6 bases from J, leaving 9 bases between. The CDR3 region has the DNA TGTGCCAGCAGCCAAGCCGGCGGGCAGACCCAGTACTTC. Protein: CASSQAGGQTQYF. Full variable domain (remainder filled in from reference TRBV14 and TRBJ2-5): EAGVTQFPSHSVIEKGQTVTLRCDPISGHDNLYWYRRVMGKEIKFLLHFVKESKQDESGMPNNRFLAERTGGTYSTLKVQPAELEDSGVYFCASSQAGGQTQYFGPGTRLLVL.

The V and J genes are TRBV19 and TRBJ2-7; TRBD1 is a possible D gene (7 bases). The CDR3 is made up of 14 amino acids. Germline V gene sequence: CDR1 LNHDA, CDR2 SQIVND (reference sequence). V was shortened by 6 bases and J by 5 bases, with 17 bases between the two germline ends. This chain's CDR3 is CASRQQGRSHEQYF. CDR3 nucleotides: TGTGCCAGTAGACAACAGGGGAGGTCACACGAGCAGTACTTC.